This T cell receptor beta chain stems from a study of shared clonotypes between healthy human individuals. General study points: Clonotypes that were shared across a handful of donors made up 4% to 6% of naive CD4 clonotypes. Rarefaction curves obtained for sorted subsets showed sequencing incomplete despite large depth.

TCRdb's copy holds only in-frame clones and misses some; the assay was immunoSEQ multiplex PCR. Among more than 1 million clones listed, roughly 74% were seen once. This CDR3 is 13 amino acids long. Deletions cut 0 bases from V and 2 bases from J, with 5 bases between. Germline V CDR1 and CDR2: SGDLS, YYNGEE. About this clone itself: Its antigen is unknown.

This receptor was taken from a man aged 18 to 30 in good health. Some clones in this sample may be carry-over from other donors' samples. The genes are TRBV9 and TRBJ2-5; D not resolved. The sequenced sample was memory CD4+ T cells from PBMCs. Described subset: CD45RA-negative fraction. The CDR3 protein is CASSVDQQETQYF. CDR3 coding DNA: TGTGCCAGCAGCGTAGACCAGCAAGAGACCCAGTACTTC.